The TCR beta chain described here comes from a study of radiotherapy plus CTLA-4 blockade in lung cancer. Study overall: Disease control reached 31%, with objective responses in around 19%.

The protocol was immunoSEQ multiplex PCR, while the TCRdb copy is restricted to in-frame clones and leaves out a portion. Of more than 75,000 clones listed, 72% are singletons. The TCR comes from a human donor with non-small cell lung cancer that progressed on radiotherapy plus ipilimumab. The sequencing here drew on peripheral blood, taken from a patient treated with radiotherapy plus ipilimumab.

The CDR3 nucleotides read TGTGCCAGCAGCTTAAGAGGGAGCACCGGGGAGCTGTTTTTT. It translates to CASSLRGSTGELFF. V and J are TRBV7-3 and TRBJ2-2; a possible D gene is TRBD2 (5 bases). The CDR3 loop spans 14 amino acids. The germline V gene has CDR1 SGHTA and CDR2 FQGTGA. V lost 1 base and J 4 bases, leaving 7 bases between the germline ends.